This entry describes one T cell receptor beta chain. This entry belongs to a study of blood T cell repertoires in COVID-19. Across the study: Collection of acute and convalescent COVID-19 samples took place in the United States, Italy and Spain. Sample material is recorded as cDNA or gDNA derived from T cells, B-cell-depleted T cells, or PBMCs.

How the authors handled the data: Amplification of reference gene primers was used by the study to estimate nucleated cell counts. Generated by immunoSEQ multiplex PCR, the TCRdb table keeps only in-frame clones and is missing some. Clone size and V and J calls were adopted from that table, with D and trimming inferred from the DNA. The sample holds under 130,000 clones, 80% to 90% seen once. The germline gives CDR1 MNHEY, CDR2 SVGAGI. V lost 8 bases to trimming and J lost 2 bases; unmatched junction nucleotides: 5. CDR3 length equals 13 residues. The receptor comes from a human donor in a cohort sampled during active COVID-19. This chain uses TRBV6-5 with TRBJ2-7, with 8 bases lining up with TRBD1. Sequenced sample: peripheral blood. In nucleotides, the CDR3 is TGTGCCAGCTGGACAGGGATTACCTACGAGCAGTACTTC. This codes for CASWTGITYEQYF.